The 27 T cell receptor beta chains given below trace back to one sample, sequenced in a study of shared clonotypes between healthy human individuals. Method: immunoSEQ multiplex PCR; TCRdb's copy keeps in-frame clones and lacks some. The table records over 1.4 million clones, roughly 96% of them present only once. Sequencing used naive CD4+ T cells sorted from blood. This sample's subset: CD45RA+ positively selected. The source of these receptors is a man aged 25-45 years in good health.

The chain uses TRBV2 and TRBJ2-2; 11 nucleotides match TRBD2. CDR1 is SNHLY, CDR2 FYNNEI, per germline. Trimming removed 0 bases from V and 7 bases from J; junction bases left unmatched: 7. There are 17 residues in the CDR3. CDR3 in DNA: TGTGCCAGCAGTGAAGCGCGATTAGCGGGAGGGTTCGGGGAGCTGTTTTTT. As protein: CASSEARLAGGFGELFF.

This clone was picked up one time. V and J are TRBV7-8 and TRBJ1-3, with D possibly being TRBD1 (6 bases). Germline V gene data show CDR1 as SGHVS and CDR2 as FQNEAQ. Trimming left V 5 bases short and J 4 bases short, with 18 bases between. The CDR3 length is 16 residues. DNA for the CDR3: TGTGCCAGCAGCCTGCCCGGGGCCCAGGGGGGAAACACCATATATTTT. This encodes CASSLPGAQGGNTIYF.

The J gene is TRBJ2-3, the V gene TRBV7-2; tentative D call: TRBD2 (5 bases). V lost 0 bases and J lost 0, with 13 bases in between. The CDR3 totals 17 residues. Germline CDR1 is SGHTA and CDR2 is FQGNSA. CDR3 amino acids: CASSLAGAATSTDTQYF. The CDR3 coding sequence is TGTGCCAGCAGCTTAGCGGGAGCGGCAACTAGCACAGATACGCAGTATTTT.

The J gene is TRBJ2-1, the V gene TRBV28; D tentatively fits TRBD1 or TRBD2 (6 bases each). Trimming shortened V by 3 bases and J by 6 bases, and 21 bases separated the two germline ends. The CDR3 has 17 amino acids. Germline V gives CDR1 MDHEN, CDR2 SYDVKM. As DNA, the CDR3 is TGTGCCAGCAGTTTCCGGGGGCTAGTGGTCGGGCTCAATGAGCAGTTCTTC. This translates into CASSFRGLVVGLNEQFF. Full variable domain (rest looked up from reference TRBV28 and TRBJ2-1): DVKVTQSSRYLVKRTGEKVFLECVQDMDHENMFWYRQDPGLGLRLIYFSYDVKMKEKGDIPEGYSVSREKKERFSLILESASTNQTSMYLCASSFRGLVVGLNEQFFGPGTRLTVL.

The rearrangement joins TRBV7-8 to TRBJ1-3, with 8 bases fitting TRBD1. CDR1 is SGHVS, CDR2 FQNEAQ, per germline. V gave up 5 bases and J gave up 4 bases; unmatched junction bases: 4. CDR3 size: 14 residues. CDR3 DNA: TGTGCCAGCAGCCTGACAGGGGTGGGAAACACCATATATTTT. Translated: CASSLTGVGNTIYF.

This sequence joins TRBV28 and TRBJ2-7, with 7 bases matching TRBD1. CDR1 is MDHEN, CDR2 SYDVKM, per germline. V dropped 9 bases and J dropped 0; count of bases not matched to a gene: 5. CDR3 length: 13 amino acids. CDR3 loop: CASLQGPSYEQYF. The DNA for the CDR3 is TGTGCCAGTCTACAGGGGCCCTCCTACGAGCAGTACTTC.

This chain connects TRBV29-1 to TRBJ2-5; D not resolved. Trimming took 4 bases from V and 10 from J, leaving 7 bases between them. CDR3 length: 9 amino acids. Germline V CDR1 and CDR2: SQVTM, ANQGSEA. CDR3 DNA: TGCAGCGTTGGAGCACTCCAGTACTTC. It specifies CSVGALQYF.

The gene calls are TRBV9 and TRBJ1-4; maybe TRBD1 (5 bases). CDR1 SGDLS and CDR2 YYNGEE come from the germline V gene. The V gene lost 0 bases and the J gene lost 4 bases, with 19 bases spanning the gap. This CDR3 spans 18 amino acids. CDR3 region: CASSVVPLPGWNNEKLFF. CDR3 in DNA: TGTGCCAGCAGCGTAGTTCCCCTCCCAGGGTGGAATAATGAAAAACTGTTTTTT.

The chain uses TRBV12-5 and TRBJ2-4; possibly TRBD1 for D (5 bases). Germline V gene data show CDR1 as LGHNT and CDR2 as FRNRAP. The CDR3 totals 16 residues. Trimming removed 6 bases from V and 0 bases from J, with 15 bases in between. CDR3 DNA: TGTGCTAGTGGCCCCAGACAGATTCTAGCCAAAAACATTCAGTACTTC. This codes for CASGPRQILAKNIQYF.

V and J are TRBV7-2 and TRBJ2-4; possible D gene TRBD1, 6 bases. The CDR3 contains 14 residues. Trimming removed 2 bases at V and 5 bases at J, with 10 bases between. Germline-derived CDR1 and CDR2 are SGHTA and FQGNSA. CDR3 in DNA: TGTGCCAGCAGCTTAATGCAGGGGCAAAACATTCAGTACTTC. Translating gives CASSLMQGQNIQYF.

This sequence joins TRBV6-1 and TRBJ1-5; D remains ambiguous. The ends were cut back, 2 bases at V and 0 bases at J, with 20 bases in the middle. Germline V lookup: CDR1 MNHNS, CDR2 SASEGT. The CDR3 loop spans 19 amino acids. This chain's CDR3 is CASSESIVRQSNSNQPQHF. The CDR3 bases are TGTGCCAGCAGTGAATCGATAGTTAGGCAGAGCAATAGCAATCAGCCCCAGCATTTT.

This sequence joins TRBV2 and TRBJ2-1; TRBD2 agrees at 8 bases. The trim removed 8 bases at V and 8 bases at J, leaving 8 bases unmatched. The CDR3 covers 13 residues. The germline CDR1 and CDR2 sequences are SNHLY and FYNNEI. The CDR3 is CASGSGSSDEQFF. DNA of the CDR3: TGTGCCAGCGGCAGCGGGAGTTCGGATGAGCAGTTCTTC.

The chain employs TRBV5-6 and TRBJ1-2; tentative D call: TRBD1 (5 bases). This CDR3 spans 12 amino acids. CDR1 and CDR2 from the germline V gene are SGHDT and YYEEEE. Trimming removed 2 bases from V and 6 bases from J, with 8 bases in between. The CDR3 protein is CASSFDSNGYTF. The CDR3 region has the DNA TGTGCCAGCAGCTTCGACAGTAATGGCTACACCTTC.

The chain joins TRBV11-2 to TRBJ2-7; D remains ambiguous. V lost 1 base, J lost 1 base, and 11 bases lay in between. Germline CDR1 and CDR2: SGHAT and FQNNGV. CDR3 length equals 15 residues. CDR3 in amino acids: CASSLVKSRSYEQYF. The CDR3 DNA follows: TGTGCCAGCAGCTTAGTCAAATCCAGGTCCTACGAGCAGTACTTC.

This chain connects TRBV7-6 to TRBJ2-2; a weak D match, TRBD2 (6 bases). Germline V lookup: CDR1 SGHVS, CDR2 FNYEAQ. V lost 1 base, J lost 2 bases, and 8 bases lay in between. The CDR3 totals 15 residues. CDR3 in amino acids: CASSLVAVNTGELFF. CDR3 DNA: TGTGCCAGCAGCTTAGTAGCGGTTAACACCGGGGAGCTGTTTTTT.

The chain carries TRBV18 and TRBJ1-1, with D hard to call. The CDR3 is 15 amino acids. Looked up from germline, CDR1 is KGHSH and CDR2 is LQKENI. Trimming took off 3 bases at V and 3 bases at J, with 14 bases between the two ends. The CDR3 is CASSPYSAGDTEAFF. CDR3 nucleotides: TGTGCCAGCTCACCCTATTCGGCAGGAGACACTGAAGCTTTCTTT.

The rearrangement joins TRBV7-6 to TRBJ2-1; D call uncertain. V lost 5 bases and J 2 bases, leaving 16 bases between the germline ends. The germline CDR1 and CDR2 sequences are SGHVS and FNYEAQ. The CDR3 runs to 16 residues. CDR3 in DNA: TGTGCCAGCAGCAGTACAAGGGTAAGGACCTACAATGAGCAGTTCTTC. Protein: CASSSTRVRTYNEQFF.

The sample holds a few counts of this clone. The rearrangement uses TRBV11-2 and TRBJ2-3, with D unresolved. CDR3 length: 12 residues. Germline V CDR1 and CDR2: SGHAT, FQNNGV. Trimming removed 2 bases from V and 6 bases from J, with 6 bases in between. CDR3 nucleotide sequence: TGTGCCAGCAGCTTAAACTCGGATACGCAGTATTTT. Its translation: CASSLNSDTQYF.

The V gene is TRBV7-9, the J gene TRBJ1-5, with D possibly matching TRBD1 (5 bases). Looked up from germline, CDR1 is SEHNR and CDR2 is FQNEAQ (reference sequence). CDR3 length equals 13 residues. Trimming left V 6 bases short and J 7 bases short, with 13 bases between. For the CDR3, the DNA is TGTGCCAGCAGTCCTCAGGGTCAACAGCCCCAGCATTTT. Residues: CASSPQGQQPQHF.

V usage is TRBV2 and J usage is TRBJ2-7; D tentatively fits TRBD1 or TRBD2 (6 bases each). The ends were cut back, 7 bases at V and 4 bases at J, with 11 bases in the middle. Germline V gene sequence: CDR1 SNHLY, CDR2 FYNNEI. The CDR3 is made up of 12 amino acids. CDR3 region: CASMRDTYEQYF. Here the CDR3 DNA reads TGTGCCAGCATGCGGGACACATACGAGCAGTACTTC.

The chain couples TRBV7-2 to TRBJ2-3; D is perhaps TRBD2 (5 bases). The CDR3 spans 13 residues. V was shortened by 5 bases and J by 6 bases, with 12 bases between the two germline ends. Germline V gene sequence: CDR1 SGHTA, CDR2 FQGNSA. In nucleotides, the CDR3 is TGTGCCAGCAGCCTGGACTTCTACGATACGCAGTATTTT. Its protein is CASSLDFYDTQYF.

The rearrangement uses TRBV7-9 and TRBJ1-1, with D possibly TRBD1 on 5 matching bases. V was cut by 7 bases and J by 0 bases, with 15 bases left in between. CDR1 SEHNR and CDR2 FQNEAQ come from the germline V gene (reference sequence). The CDR3 extends over 15 amino acids. The CDR3 DNA sequence: TGTGCCAGCACTTCAGATGGGACCATGAACACTGAAGCTTTCTTT. Translating it yields CASTSDGTMNTEAFF.

The V call is TRBV7-2, the J call TRBJ2-1; D remains unclear. The CDR3 is 11 residues long. Looked up from germline, CDR1 is SGHTA and CDR2 is FQGNSA. V lost 1 base and J 8 bases, leaving 3 bases between the germline ends. CDR3 nucleotides: TGTGCCAGCAGCTTAGTCCATGAGCAGTTCTTC. This sequence encodes CASSLVHEQFF.

This rearrangement joins TRBV11-2 to TRBJ1-4; 8 bases match TRBD1. This CDR3 comprises 16 residues. CDR1 SGHAT and CDR2 FQNNGV come from the germline V gene. J was trimmed by 5 bases and V by 5 bases; bases with no gene match: 10. CDR3 region: CASSPLRTGRNEKLFF. The CDR3 DNA reads as TGTGCCAGCAGCCCGCTCCGGACAGGGCGAAATGAAAAACTGTTTTTT.

V and J are TRBV29-1 and TRBJ2-7; the D gene is possibly TRBD1 (6 bases). CDR3 size: 13 residues. The germline gives CDR1 SQVTM, CDR2 ANQGSEA. Trimming stripped 6 bases from V and 1 base from J, with 13 bases between. The CDR3 DNA reads as TGCAGCGTCCGGGGCAGGGGTTCCTACGAGCAGTACTTC. Translated, it gives CSVRGRGSYEQYF.

This chain joins TRBV11-2 and TRBJ2-5, with TRBD2 matching over 9 bases. This CDR3 comprises 14 residues. Germline CDR1 reads SGHAT; CDR2 reads FQNNGV. Trimming removed 4 bases from V and 3 bases from J; junction bases left unmatched: 3. In nucleotides, the CDR3 is TGTGCCAGCAGCTCCCGACTAGCGGAAGAGACCCAGTACTTC. Encoded protein: CASSSRLAEETQYF.

A word on this clone: The same CDR3 can be traced to other DNA sequences in this sample. The chain combines TRBV29-1 with TRBJ1-1; perhaps TRBD1 as D (6 bases). The CDR3 runs 12 residues. V lost 4 bases, J lost 4 bases, and 10 bases lay in between. CDR1 and CDR2 from the germline V gene are SQVTM and ANQGSEA. CDR3 coding DNA: TGCAGCGTTGTTCAGGGGAGCACTGAAGCTTTCTTT. Its translation is CSVVQGSTEAFF. The whole variable domain, remainder taken from reference TRBV29-1 and TRBJ1-1, is SAVISQKPSRDICQRGTSLTIQCQVDSQVTMMFWYRQQPGQSLTLIATANQGSEATYESGFVIDKFPISRPNLTFSTLTVSNMSPEDSSIYLCSVVQGSTEAFFGQGTRLTVV.